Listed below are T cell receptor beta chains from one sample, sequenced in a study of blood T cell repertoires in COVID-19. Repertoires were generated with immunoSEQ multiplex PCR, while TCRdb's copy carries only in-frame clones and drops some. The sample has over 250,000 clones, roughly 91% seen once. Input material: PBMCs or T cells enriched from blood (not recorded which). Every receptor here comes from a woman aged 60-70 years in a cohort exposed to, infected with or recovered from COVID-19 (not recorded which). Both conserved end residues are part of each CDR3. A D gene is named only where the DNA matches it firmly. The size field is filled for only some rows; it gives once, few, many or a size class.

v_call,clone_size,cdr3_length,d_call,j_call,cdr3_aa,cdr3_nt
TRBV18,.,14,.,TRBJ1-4,CASSLYTRAEKLFF,TGTGCCAGCTCACTGTATACTAGGGCTGAAAAACTGTTTTTT
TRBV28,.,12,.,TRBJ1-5,CASSPRHQPQHF,TGTGCCAGCAGTCCTAGGCATCAGCCCCAGCATTTT
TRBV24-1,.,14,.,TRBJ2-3,CATNSGDLTDTQYF,TGTGCCACCAACTCGGGGGACCTCACAGATACGCAGTATTTT
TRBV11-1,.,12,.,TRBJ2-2,CASSAQGGELFF,TGTGCCAGCAGCGCCCAGGGTGGGGAGCTGTTTTTT
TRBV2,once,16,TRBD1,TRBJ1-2,CASSDWETGDYYGYTF,TGTGCCAGCAGTGACTGGGAGACAGGGGACTACTATGGCTACACCTTC
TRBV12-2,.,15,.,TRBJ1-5,CASRPGNRSNQPQHF,TGTGCAAGTCGCCCAGGGAATAGGAGCAATCAGCCCCAGCATTTT
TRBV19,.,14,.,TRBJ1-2,CASTPGGRNYGYTF,TGTGCCAGTACCCCGGGGGGCCGCAACTATGGCTACACCTTC
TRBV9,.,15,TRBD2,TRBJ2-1,CASSVSRTSGNEQFF,TGTGCCAGCAGCGTATCGCGGACTAGCGGGAATGAGCAGTTCTTC
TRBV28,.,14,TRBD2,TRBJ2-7,CASSLLAGKYEQYF,TGTGCCAGCAGTCTTCTAGCGGGTAAATACGAGCAGTACTTC
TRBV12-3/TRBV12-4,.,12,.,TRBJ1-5,CASSAGHPPQHF,TGTGCCAGCAGCGCAGGACATCCGCCCCAGCATTTT
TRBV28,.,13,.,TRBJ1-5,CASKGGAKQPQHF,TGTGCCAGCAAGGGGGGGGCGAAGCAGCCCCAGCATTTT
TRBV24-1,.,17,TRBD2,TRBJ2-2,CATSVGLAGANTGELFF,TGTGCCACCAGTGTGGGACTAGCGGGAGCAAACACCGGGGAGCTGTTTTTT
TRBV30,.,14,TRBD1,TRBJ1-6,CAWRRTGGTSPLHF,TGTGCCTGGAGGAGGACAGGGGGTACTTCACCCCTCCACTTT
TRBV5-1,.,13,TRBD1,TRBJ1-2,CASSRGGQGGYTF,TGCGCCAGCAGCCGGGGGGGACAGGGAGGCTACACCTTC
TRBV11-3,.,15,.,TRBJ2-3,CASSFDGESTDTQYF,TGTGCCAGCAGCTTTGACGGGGAAAGCACAGATACGCAGTATTTT
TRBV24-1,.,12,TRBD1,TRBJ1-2,CATSRTGRDYTF,TGTGCCACCAGCCGGACAGGAAGGGACTACACCTTC